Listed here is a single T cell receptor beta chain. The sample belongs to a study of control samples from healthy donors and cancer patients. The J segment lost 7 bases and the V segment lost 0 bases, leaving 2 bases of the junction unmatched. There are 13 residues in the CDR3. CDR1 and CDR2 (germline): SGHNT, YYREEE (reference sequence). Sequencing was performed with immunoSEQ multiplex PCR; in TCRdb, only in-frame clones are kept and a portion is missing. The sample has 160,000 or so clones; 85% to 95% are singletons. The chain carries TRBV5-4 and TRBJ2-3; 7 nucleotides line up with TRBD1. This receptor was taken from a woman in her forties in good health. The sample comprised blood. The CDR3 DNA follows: TGTGCCAGCAGCTTGGCAGGGGGATATACGCAGTATTTT. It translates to CASSLAGGYTQYF.